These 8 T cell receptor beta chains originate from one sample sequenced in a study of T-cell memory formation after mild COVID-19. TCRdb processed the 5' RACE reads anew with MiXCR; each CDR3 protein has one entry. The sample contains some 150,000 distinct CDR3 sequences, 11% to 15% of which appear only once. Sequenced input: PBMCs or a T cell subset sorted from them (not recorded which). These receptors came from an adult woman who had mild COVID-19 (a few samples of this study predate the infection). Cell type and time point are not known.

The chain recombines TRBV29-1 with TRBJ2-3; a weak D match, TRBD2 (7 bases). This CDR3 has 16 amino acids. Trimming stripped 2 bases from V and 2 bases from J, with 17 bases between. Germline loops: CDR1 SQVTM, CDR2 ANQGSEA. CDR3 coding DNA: TGCAGCGTTGAACCCCGGAGGGGGGGCCTCACAGATACGCAGTATTTT. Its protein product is CSVEPRRGGLTDTQYF.

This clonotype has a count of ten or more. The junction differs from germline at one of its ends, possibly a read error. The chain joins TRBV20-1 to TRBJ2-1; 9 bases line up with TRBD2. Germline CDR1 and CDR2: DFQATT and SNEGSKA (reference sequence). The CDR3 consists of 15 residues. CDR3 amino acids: CSARSGTSSHNEQFF. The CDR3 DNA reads TGCAGTGCTCGTTCCGGGACTAGCTCCCACAATGAGCAGTTCTTC.

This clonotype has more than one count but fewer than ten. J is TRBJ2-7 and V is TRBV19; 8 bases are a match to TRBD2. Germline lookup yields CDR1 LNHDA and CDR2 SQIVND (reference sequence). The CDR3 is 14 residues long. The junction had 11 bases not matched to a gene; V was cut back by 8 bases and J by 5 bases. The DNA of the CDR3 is TGTGCCAGTCGGGATAGCGGGACGCCCCACGAGCAGTACTTC. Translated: CASRDSGTPHEQYF.

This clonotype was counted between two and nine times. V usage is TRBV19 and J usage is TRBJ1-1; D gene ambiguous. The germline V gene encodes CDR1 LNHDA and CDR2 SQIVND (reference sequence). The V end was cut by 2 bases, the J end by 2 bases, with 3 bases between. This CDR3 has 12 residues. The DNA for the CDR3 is TGTGCCAGTAGTATACATAACACTGAAGCTTTCTTT. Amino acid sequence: CASSIHNTEAFF.

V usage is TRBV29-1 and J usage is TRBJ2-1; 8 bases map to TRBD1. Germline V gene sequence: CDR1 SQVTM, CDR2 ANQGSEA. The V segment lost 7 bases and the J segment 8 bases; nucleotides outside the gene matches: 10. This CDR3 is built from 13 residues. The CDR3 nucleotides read TGCAGCGCCCGAGACAGGGGAATCGATGAGCAGTTCTTC. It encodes CSARDRGIDEQFF.

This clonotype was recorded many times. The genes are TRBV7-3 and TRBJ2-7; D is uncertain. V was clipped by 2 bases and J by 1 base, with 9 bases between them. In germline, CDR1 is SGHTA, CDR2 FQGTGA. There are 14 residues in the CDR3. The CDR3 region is CASSLGVGSYEQYF. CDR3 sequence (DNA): TGTGCCAGCAGCTTAGGCGTTGGTTCCTACGAGCAGTACTTC. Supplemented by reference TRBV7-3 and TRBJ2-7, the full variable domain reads GAGVSQTPSNKVTEKGKYVELRCDPISGHTALYWYRQSLGQGPEFLIYFQGTGAADDSGLPNDRFFAVRPEGSVSTLKIQRTERGDSAVYLCASSLGVGSYEQYFGPGTRLTVT.

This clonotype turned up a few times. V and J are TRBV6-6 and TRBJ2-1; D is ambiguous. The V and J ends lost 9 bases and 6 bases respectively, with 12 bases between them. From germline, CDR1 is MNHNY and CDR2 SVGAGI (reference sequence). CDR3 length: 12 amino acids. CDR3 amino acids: CASDAPTNEQFF. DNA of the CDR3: TGTGCCAGTGACGCCCCCACCAATGAGCAGTTCTTC.

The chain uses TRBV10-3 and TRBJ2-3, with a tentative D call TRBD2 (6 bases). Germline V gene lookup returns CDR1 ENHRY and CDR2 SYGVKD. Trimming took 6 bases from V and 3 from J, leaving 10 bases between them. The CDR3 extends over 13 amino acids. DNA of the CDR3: TGTGCCATCAGCGGTGGACTAACAGATACGCAGTATTTT. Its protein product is CAISGGLTDTQYF.